The subject of this entry is one T cell receptor (beta chain). This table comes from immunoSEQ multiplex PCR, and its TCRdb copy is limited to in-frame clones, with some not included. The data hold about 300,000 clones, with 70% to 90% observed a single time. The entry originates in a study of blood T cell repertoires in COVID-19. Study-level information: Sources were T cells, B-cell-depleted T cells, or PBMCs; the material itself was cDNA or gDNA.

Seattle researchers signed up patients amid active infection and tracked them longitudinally. The CDR3 loop spans 16 amino acids. Between the trimmed V and J ends, which lost 7 bases and 7 bases, there was a span of 22 bases. The germline V gene encodes CDR1 LNHDA and CDR2 SQIVND (reference sequence). The sample comprised peripheral blood. The clonotype was recovered from a woman aged 45-65 years with COVID-19, enrolled during active disease. The rearrangement links TRBV19 to TRBJ1-4; D is perhaps TRBD1 (6 bases). The CDR3 loop is CASKAAGQHASEKLFF. For the CDR3, the DNA is TGTGCCAGTAAAGCGGCCGGACAGCACGCGAGTGAAAAACTGTTTTTT.